This T cell receptor beta chain was profiled in a study of cytomegalovirus exposure and HLA in healthy donors. The CDR3 totals 17 residues. The V end was cut by 2 bases, the J end by 7 bases, with 21 bases between. CDR1 is MNHNS, CDR2 SASEGT, per germline. It was with 60 Vbeta and 13 Jbeta primers that the PCR ran. Assay used: immunoSEQ multiplex PCR; TCRdb lists only in-frame clones, some missing. Of some 160,000 clones in the sample, around 84% were seen once. V gene TRBV6-1 combines with J gene TRBJ2-1, with D maybe TRBD2 (5 bases). The sample taken for sequencing was PBMCs. The sequence came from a boy between 2 and 15 years old in good health and CMV-seronegative. CDR3 sequence (DNA): TGTGCCAGCAGTGAATCGTGGGTGCGGGTTCTTAGGAATGAGCAGTTCTTC. Protein sequence: CASSESWVRVLRNEQFF.